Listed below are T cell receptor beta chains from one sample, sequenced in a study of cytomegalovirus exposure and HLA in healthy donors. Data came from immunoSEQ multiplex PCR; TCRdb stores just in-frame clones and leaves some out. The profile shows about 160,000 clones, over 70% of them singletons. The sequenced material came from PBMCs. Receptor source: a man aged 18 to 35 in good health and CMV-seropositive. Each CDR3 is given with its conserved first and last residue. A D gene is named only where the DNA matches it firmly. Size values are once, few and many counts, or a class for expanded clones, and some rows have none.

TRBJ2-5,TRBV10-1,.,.,CASSESSGQETQYF,TGCGCCAGCAGTGAGTCCAGCGGTCAAGAGACCCAGTACTTC
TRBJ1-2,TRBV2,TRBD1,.,CASTFDRGPNGYTF,TGTGCCAGCACTTTTGACAGGGGGCCAAATGGCTACACCTTC
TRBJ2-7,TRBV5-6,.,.,CASSPQGYREQYF,TGTGCCAGCAGCCCTCAGGGGTACCGCGAGCAGTACTTC
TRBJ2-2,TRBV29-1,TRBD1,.,CSVVRQGQANTGELFF,TGCAGCGTTGTCCGACAGGGACAGGCGAACACCGGGGAGCTGTTTTTT
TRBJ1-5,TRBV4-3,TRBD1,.,CASSPGQGADQPQHF,TGCGCCAGCAGCCCGGGACAGGGGGCCGATCAGCCCCAGCATTTT
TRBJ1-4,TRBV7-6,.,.,CASSLAPVGSNEKLFF,TGTGCCAGCAGCTTAGCCCCGGTTGGTTCTAATGAAAAACTGTTTTTT
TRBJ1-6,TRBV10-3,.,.,CAISEEGSNSPLHF,TGTGCCATCAGTGAAGAGGGAAGTAATTCACCCCTCCACTTT
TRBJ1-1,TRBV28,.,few,CASSRGSDNTEAFF,TGTGCCAGCAGTCGCGGATCCGATAACACTGAAGCTTTCTTT
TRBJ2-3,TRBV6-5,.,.,CASSYGQSTDTQYF,TGTGCCAGCAGTTACGGGCAGAGCACAGATACGCAGTATTTT
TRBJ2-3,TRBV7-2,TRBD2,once,CASSLSSRRGGGTDTQYF,TGTGCCAGCAGCTTATCCAGTCGTCGGGGGGGCGGCACAGATACGCAGTATTTT
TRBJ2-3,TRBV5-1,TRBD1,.,CASSFGQGRMDTQYF,TGCGCCAGCAGCTTTGGACAGGGGCGTATGGATACGCAGTATTTT
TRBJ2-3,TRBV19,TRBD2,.,CASSSGRGFRGTDTQYF,TGTGCCAGTAGTTCGGGGAGGGGATTTCGGGGCACAGATACGCAGTATTTT
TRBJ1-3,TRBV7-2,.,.,CASSLRISGNTIYF,TGTGCCAGCAGCTTGAGAATCTCTGGAAACACCATATATTTT
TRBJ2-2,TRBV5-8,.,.,CASSLMGGTGELFF,TGTGCCAGCAGCTTGATGGGGGGCACCGGGGAGCTGTTTTTT
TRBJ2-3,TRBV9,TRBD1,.,CASTDRDTDTQYF,TGTGCCAGCACCGACAGGGACACAGATACGCAGTATTTT
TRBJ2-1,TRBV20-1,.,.,CSARADNEQFF,TGCAGTGCTAGAGCGGACAATGAGCAGTTCTTC
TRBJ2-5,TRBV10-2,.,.,CASSEPPRGRETQYF,TGCGCCAGCAGTGAGCCCCCCAGGGGACGGGAGACCCAGTACTTC
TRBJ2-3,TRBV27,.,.,CASSLFVGVVDTQYF,TGTGCCAGCAGTTTATTTGTTGGAGTGGTAGATACGCAGTATTTT
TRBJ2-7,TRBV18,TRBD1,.,CASSPLGTGTNEQYF,TGTGCCAGCTCACCCTTAGGGACAGGAACAAACGAGCAGTACTTC
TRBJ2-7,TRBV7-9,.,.,CASSFSGSYEQYF,TGTGCCAGCAGCTTCTCGGGGTCGTACGAGCAGTACTTC
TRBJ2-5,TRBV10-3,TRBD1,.,CAISDERDRVSQYF,TGTGCCATCAGTGACGAGCGGGACAGGGTATCCCAGTACTTC
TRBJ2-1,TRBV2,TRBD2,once,CARAGGPSYNEQFF,TGTGCCAGAGCGGGGGGACCTTCCTACAATGAGCAGTTCTTC
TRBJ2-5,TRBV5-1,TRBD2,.,CASSRTSGTDETQYF,TGCGCCAGCAGCCGAACTAGCGGGACAGATGAGACCCAGTACTTC
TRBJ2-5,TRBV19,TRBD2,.,CASRGLAGEGETQYF,TGTGCCAGTAGGGGACTAGCGGGAGAGGGAGAGACCCAGTACTTC
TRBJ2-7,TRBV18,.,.,CASSPPNFYEQYF,TGTGCCAGCTCACCACCGAACTTCTACGAGCAGTACTTC
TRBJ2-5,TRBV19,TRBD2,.,CASSIVTGTSETQYF,TGTGCCAGTAGTATAGTCACCGGGACTAGCGAGACCCAGTACTTC
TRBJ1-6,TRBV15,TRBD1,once,CATSNRDRDFSPLHF,TGTGCCACCAGCAACCGGGACAGGGACTTTTCACCCCTCCACTTT
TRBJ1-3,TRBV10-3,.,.,CAISPRTAGNTIYF,TGTGCCATCAGCCCCCGGACAGCAGGAAACACCATATATTTT
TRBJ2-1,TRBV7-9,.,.,CASSPDGGALSSYNEQFF,TGTGCCAGCAGCCCCGATGGGGGCGCCCTAAGCTCCTACAATGAGCAGTTCTTC
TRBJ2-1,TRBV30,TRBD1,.,CAWSDRGGDEQFF,TGTGCCTGGAGCGACAGGGGGGGTGATGAGCAGTTCTTC
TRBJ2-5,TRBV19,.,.,CASSIDRDLGQTQYF,TGTGCCAGTAGTATAGATCGGGACTTGGGGCAAACCCAGTACTTC
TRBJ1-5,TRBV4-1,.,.,CASSQRGGAGQPQHF,TGCGCCAGCAGCCAAAGGGGGGGGGCTGGACAGCCCCAGCATTTT
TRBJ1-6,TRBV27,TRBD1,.,CASSFRLGQGNSPLHF,TGTGCCAGCAGTTTTCGACTGGGACAGGGGAATTCACCCCTCCACTTT
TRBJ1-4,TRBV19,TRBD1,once,CASSTDREEKLFF,TGTGCCAGTAGTACGGACAGGGAGGAAAAACTGTTTTTT
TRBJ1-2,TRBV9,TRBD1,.,CASSVYRGSGYTF,TGTGCCAGCAGCGTCTACAGGGGTAGTGGCTACACCTTC
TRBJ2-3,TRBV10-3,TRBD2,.,CAISEAMLTGGADTQYF,TGTGCCATCAGTGAGGCGATGCTAACGGGAGGGGCAGATACGCAGTATTTT
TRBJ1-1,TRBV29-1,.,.,CSVDLGAPTEAFF,TGCAGCGTTGACCTCGGAGCACCCACTGAAGCTTTCTTT
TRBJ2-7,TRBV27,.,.,CASSLSGASYEQYF,TGTGCCAGCAGTTTATCGGGGGCCTCCTACGAGCAGTACTTC
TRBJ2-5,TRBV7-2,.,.,CASSADLGETQYF,TGTGCCAGCAGTGCGGACTTGGGGGAGACCCAGTACTTC
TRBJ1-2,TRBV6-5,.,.,CASSYGPEPNYGYTF,TGTGCCAGCAGTTACGGGCCAGAACCTAACTATGGCTACACCTTC
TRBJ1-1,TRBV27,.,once,CASSLSPVNTEAFF,TGTGCCAGCAGTTTATCCCCAGTGAACACTGAAGCTTTCTTT
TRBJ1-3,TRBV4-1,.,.,CASSQDQRGNTIYF,TGCGCCAGCAGCCAAGATCAGAGAGGGAACACCATATATTTT
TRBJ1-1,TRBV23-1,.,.,CASSHRVPNYHTEAFF,TGCGCCAGCAGTCACCGCGTCCCGAACTATCACACTGAAGCTTTCTTT
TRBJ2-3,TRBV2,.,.,CANRGTVTDTQYF,TGTGCCAACCGAGGGACTGTCACAGATACGCAGTATTTT
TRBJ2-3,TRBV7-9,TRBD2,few,CASSHPGLAEYTDTQYF,TGTGCCAGCAGCCACCCGGGACTAGCGGAATACACAGATACGCAGTATTTT
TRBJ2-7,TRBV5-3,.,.,CARSSGGTVTYEQYF,TGTGCCAGAAGCTCCGGCGGGACAGTGACCTACGAGCAGTACTTC
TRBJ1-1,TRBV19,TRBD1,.,CASSSWTGPTEAFF,TGTGCCAGTAGTTCGTGGACAGGTCCCACTGAAGCTTTCTTT
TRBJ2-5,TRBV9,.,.,CASSVYSQETQYF,TGTGCCAGCAGCGTTTACAGTCAAGAGACCCAGTACTTC
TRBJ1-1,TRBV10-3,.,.,CAISESGGDWGEAFF,TGTGCCATCAGTGAGTCTGGGGGGGATTGGGGGGAAGCTTTCTTT
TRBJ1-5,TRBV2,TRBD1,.,CASSDPVGQVNQPQHF,TGTGCCAGCAGTGACCCCGTCGGACAGGTTAATCAGCCCCAGCATTTT
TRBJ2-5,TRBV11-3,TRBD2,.,CASRLASGSQETQYF,TGTGCCAGCAGATTAGCCAGCGGGAGCCAAGAGACCCAGTACTTC
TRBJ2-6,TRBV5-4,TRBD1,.,CASSLQGASRANGLTF,TGTGCCAGCAGCTTACAGGGGGCAAGTAGGGCCAACGGCCTGACTTTC
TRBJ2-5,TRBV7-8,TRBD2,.,CASSLRGLGGGRETQYF,TGTGCCAGCAGCTTAAGGGGCCTTGGCGGGGGGAGGGAGACCCAGTACTTC